This T cell receptor beta chain was sequenced during a study of human T cells and chemical hapten exposure. Turning to the study itself: Throughout the approximately 24-week study, diphenylcyclopropenone was applied weekly to the patients' scalps.

In this sample, this clonotype turned up many times. The time point was: patch test 1, 2 weeks after DPC sensitization. Noted treatment: therapeutic diphenylcyclopropenone sensitization with weekly scalp DPC. Every donor had alopecia and was 18 to 70 years old; all were suitable for DPC. The germline V gene has CDR1 KGHSH and CDR2 LQKENI. The CDR3 sequence is 17 residues long. The junction had 13 bases not matched to a gene; V was cut back by 3 bases and J by 3 bases. Per the study methods: TCR counts had a median of about 92,000 per sample and spanned about 23,224 to 750,000. A single record per CDR3 protein comes from TCRdb applying MiXCR to the RACE reads. These V and J calls rely on TCRdb rather than the paper's analysis. The profile shows some 120,000 distinct CDR3 sequences, 12% of them singletons.

The sequencing here drew on whole blood, taken in connection with sensitization to the hapten diphenylcyclopropenone (DPC). The chain recombines TRBV18 with TRBJ1-1; 7 bases align to TRBD1. This TCR was sampled from a woman aged 50 to 65 with alopecia areata. Some clones in this sample may be carry-over from other donors' samples. The CDR3 spells CASSPRQTSRGYTEAFF. The DNA for the CDR3 is TGTGCCAGCTCACCTCGACAGACGTCCAGGGGGTACACTGAAGCTTTCTTT.